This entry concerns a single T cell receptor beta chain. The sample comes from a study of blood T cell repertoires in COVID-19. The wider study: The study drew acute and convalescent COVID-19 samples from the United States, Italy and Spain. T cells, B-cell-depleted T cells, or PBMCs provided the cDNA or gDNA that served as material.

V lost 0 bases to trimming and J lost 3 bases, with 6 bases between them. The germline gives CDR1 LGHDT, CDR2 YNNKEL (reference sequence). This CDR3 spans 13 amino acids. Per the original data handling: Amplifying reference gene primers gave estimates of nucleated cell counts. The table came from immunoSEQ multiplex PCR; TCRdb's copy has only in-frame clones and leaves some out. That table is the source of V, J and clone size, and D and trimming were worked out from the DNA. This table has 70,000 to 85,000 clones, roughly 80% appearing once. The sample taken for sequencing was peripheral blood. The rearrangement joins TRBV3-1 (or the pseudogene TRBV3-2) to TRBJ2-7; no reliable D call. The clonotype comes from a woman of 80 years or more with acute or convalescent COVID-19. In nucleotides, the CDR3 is TGTGCCAGCAGCCAAGACCCATTCTACGAGCAGTACTTC. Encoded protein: CASSQDPFYEQYF.